The 9 T cell receptor beta chains reported below all come from one sample, sequenced in a study of T cells after yellow fever vaccination. TCRdb processed the 5' RACE reads anew with MiXCR; each CDR3 protein has one entry. The table has some 390,000 distinct CDR3 sequences, 6% to 8% seen once; the top ten hold 15%. The sample in question was PBMCs, obtained 5 days after the yellow fever booster vaccination. The receptors shown here come from a man aged 25-40 years who received the YFV17D yellow fever vaccine.

This clonotype was recorded at least ten times. This chain connects TRBV25-1 to TRBJ1-4; D is possibly TRBD1 (5 bases). There are 12 residues in the CDR3. The germline V gene encodes CDR1 MGHDK and CDR2 SYGVNS. Trimming took 4 bases from V and 12 from J, leaving 12 bases between them. CDR3 sequence reads: CASSGGTSQLFF. The CDR3, as DNA: TGTGCCAGCAGTGGAGGGACGAGCCAACTGTTTTTT.

J is TRBJ2-1 and V is TRBV7-3; TRBD2 matches 11 bases. V dropped 4 bases and J dropped 7; count of bases not matched to a gene: 9. CDR1 SGHTA and CDR2 FQGTGA come from the germline V gene. There are 16 residues in the CDR3. The CDR3 bases are TGTGCCAGCAGCTCTTCTTTTACTAGCGGGAGAAATGAGCAGTTCTTC. Encoded protein: CASSSSFTSGRNEQFF.

This clonotype was observed many times. The chain links TRBV7-6 to TRBJ2-7; 9 nucleotides line up with TRBD1. The V gene end was trimmed by 2 bases and the J gene end by 4 bases; junction bases not matched to a gene: 6. The CDR3 has 15 residues. Germline CDR1 and CDR2: SGHVS and FNYEAQ. The CDR3 nucleotides read TGTGCCAGCAGCTTAACGGACAGGGGCGGTTACGAGCAGTACTTC. This translates into CASSLTDRGGYEQYF.

The chain combines TRBV19 with TRBJ2-7; D is unclear. CDR3 length equals 16 residues. V was trimmed by 0 bases and J by 2 bases, leaving 14 bases between them. Per germline, CDR1 LNHDA and CDR2 SQIVND (reference sequence). The DNA of the CDR3 is TGTGCCAGTAGTATAGAAGGACGGCCCGGAGCCTACGAGCAGTACTTC. Protein sequence: CASSIEGRPGAYEQYF.

V and J are TRBV7-2 and TRBJ2-3, with TRBD1 identical over 7 bases. Trimming cost V 4 bases and J 3 bases; bases outside gene matches: 4. Germline values: CDR1 SGHTA, CDR2 FQGNSA. There are 14 residues in the CDR3. The chain's CDR3 is CASSSTGTTDTQYF. DNA for the CDR3: TGTGCCAGCAGCTCGACAGGGACGACAGATACGCAGTATTTT.

This clonotype was recorded many times. The chain uses TRBV7-2 and TRBJ2-1; a possible D gene is TRBD1 (6 bases). CDR3 length: 16 residues. Trimming left V 1 base short and J 0 bases short, with 10 bases between. Germline CDR1 is SGHTA and CDR2 is FQGNSA. CDR3 sequence reads: CASSLGGGGSYNEQFF. The CDR3 DNA is TGTGCCAGCAGCTTAGGTGGGGGCGGCTCCTACAATGAGCAGTTCTTC.

This clonotype appeared a few times. The chain has TRBV21-1 and TRBJ1-5; whether TRBD1, the table's D call, matches the DNA was not checked. TRBV21-1 is noted as a pseudogene. The CDR3 has 13 residues. The CDR3 region has the DNA TGTGCCAGCAGCAACCCTGGTCTCTGGACCCAGCATTTT. Translated: CASSNPGLWTQHF.

The rearrangement links TRBV20-1 to TRBJ1-1, with a weak D call TRBD1 (6 bases). This CDR3 contains 14 residues. CDR1 and CDR2 from the germline V gene are DFQATT and SNEGSKA (reference sequence). Trimming stripped 3 bases from V and 2 bases from J, with 13 bases between. CDR3 in amino acids: CSASPGAVNTEAFF. The DNA for the CDR3 is TGCAGTGCTAGTCCGGGGGCGGTAAACACTGAAGCTTTCTTT.

This clonotype was picked up a small number of times. The chain links TRBV5-4 to TRBJ2-1, with D maybe TRBD2 (6 bases). V was pared by 1 base and J by 4 bases, with 15 bases between. The germline CDR1 and CDR2 sequences are SGHNT and YYREEE (reference sequence). The CDR3 consists of 16 residues. CDR3 DNA sequence: TGTGCCAGCAGCTTGAACGTGCTAGCGCTATACAATGAGCAGTTCTTC. This gives the protein CASSLNVLALYNEQFF.